What follows are 27 T cell receptor beta chains derived from one specimen sequenced in a study of T cells after yellow fever vaccination. One entry per CDR3 protein results from TCRdb running MiXCR on the 5' RACE reads. The data show about 260,000 distinct CDR3 sequences, roughly 13% seen once. Specimen: CD4+ T cells sorted from PBMCs, collected 45 days after the yellow fever booster vaccination. The receptors stem from a man aged 25-40 years who received the YFV17D yellow fever vaccine.

This clonotype was counted only a few times. This sequence joins TRBV5-1 and TRBJ2-4; tentative D call: TRBD2 (6 bases). Germline-derived CDR1 and CDR2 are SGHRS and YFSETQ. V lost 0 bases, J lost 11 bases, and 15 bases lay in between. This CDR3 region has 14 residues. The CDR3 bases are TGCGCCAGCAGCTTGGTGGGGCCGGGGGACCTTCAGTACTTC. Protein: CASSLVGPGDLQYF.

This clonotype was recorded a few times. The J gene is TRBJ1-1, the V gene TRBV24-1; the match to TRBD1 covers 9 bases. V lost 5 bases, J lost 2 bases, and 5 bases stayed unmatched. Germline CDR1 and CDR2: KGHDR and SFDVKD. CDR3 length: 15 amino acids. CDR3 in DNA: TGTGCCACCAGTGCGGGACAGGGTCCCAACACTGAAGCTTTCTTT. Amino acid sequence: CATSAGQGPNTEAFF.

The genes are TRBV7-2 and TRBJ2-2, with D tentatively TRBD2 (6 bases). Trimming stripped 5 bases from V and 4 bases from J, with 11 bases between. This CDR3 is built from 14 residues. The germline V gene has CDR1 SGHTA and CDR2 FQGNSA. CDR3 protein: CASSPQGLTGELFF. The CDR3, as DNA: TGTGCCAGCAGCCCTCAGGGACTCACCGGGGAGCTGTTTTTT.

The V and J genes are TRBV30 and TRBJ2-1; 15 nucleotides align to TRBD2. The V segment lost 2 bases and the J segment 13 bases; nucleotides outside the gene matches: 9. From germline, CDR1 is GTSNPN and CDR2 SVGIG (reference sequence). This CDR3 contains 15 residues. The DNA of the CDR3 is TGTGCCTGGAGTCTCGGACTAGCGGGAGGGCCCTCCCAGTTCTTC. Residues: CAWSLGLAGGPSQFF. The whole variable domain, remainder taken from reference TRBV30 and TRBJ2-1, is SQTIHQWPATLVQPVGSPLSLECTVEGTSNPNLYWYRQAAGRGLQLLFYSVGIGQISSEVPQNLSASRPQDRQFILSSKKLLLSDSGFYLCAWSLGLAGGPSQFFGPGTRLTVL.

This clonotype has only a few counts. The rearrangement joins TRBV4-3 to TRBJ2-1, with no clear D. Per germline, CDR1 LGHNA and CDR2 YSLEER. Trimming took 4 bases from V and 0 from J, leaving 10 bases between them. The CDR3 is made up of 15 amino acids. CDR3 sequence: CASSLDLGSYNEQFF. CDR3 nucleotides: TGCGCCAGCAGCCTGGACCTTGGCTCCTACAATGAGCAGTTCTTC.

This clonotype was found a few times. The chain has TRBV15 and TRBJ2-3; 10 positions match TRBD2. V shed 0 bases, J shed 0 bases, and the junction held 15 bases outside the gene matches. The CDR3 has 21 amino acids. CDR1 LNHNV and CDR2 YYDKDF come from the germline V gene (reference sequence). As DNA, the CDR3 is TGTGCCACCAGCAGAGATGAGGCTAGCGGGAGACTCCCTCCTAGCACAGATACGCAGTATTTT. This translates into CATSRDEASGRLPPSTDTQYF.

This clonotype was detected only a few times. V usage is TRBV12-1 and J usage is TRBJ2-1; the table's D call TRBD2 went unverified against the DNA. TRBV12-1 is a pseudogene. CDR3 length: 16 residues. The CDR3 loop is CASSSGTSGRNHEQFF. In DNA, the CDR3 is TGTGCCAGCAGCTCAGGGACTAGCGGGAGAAACCATGAGCAGTTCTTC.

In its sample, this clonotype was seen a few times. The chain uses TRBV11-2 and TRBJ2-3; D is perhaps TRBD2 (6 bases). The CDR3 sequence is 15 residues long. CDR1 SGHAT and CDR2 FQNNGV come from the germline V gene. V was pared by 2 bases and J by 11 bases, with 20 bases between. CDR3: CASSLPPDGGIQQYF. CDR3 in DNA: TGTGCCAGCAGCTTACCCCCGGATGGGGGGATCCAGCAGTATTTT.

This clonotype has only a few counts. The chain is built from TRBV7-2 and TRBJ2-1; the match to TRBD2 covers 8 bases. J lost 2 bases, V lost 3 bases, and 9 bases had no gene match. The CDR3 has 17 residues. The germline CDR1 and CDR2 sequences are SGHTA and FQGNSA. CDR3 DNA sequence: TGTGCCAGCAGCTTCTGGTGGCGCGGGAGGACCTACAATGAGCAGTTCTTC. This sequence encodes CASSFWWRGRTYNEQFF.

This clonotype turned up a few times. The chain links TRBV7-2 to TRBJ2-5, with D perhaps assigned TRBD1 or TRBD2 (5 bases each). The V and J ends lost 5 bases and 2 bases respectively, with 12 bases between them. The CDR3 is made up of 14 amino acids. The V gene's germline CDR1 is SGHTA and CDR2 FQGNSA. Here the CDR3 DNA reads TGTGCCAGCAGCGGGGGACCCATGCAAGAGACCCAGTACTTC. Translation gives CASSGGPMQETQYF.

This clonotype turned up a few times. The genes are TRBV29-1 and TRBJ2-1; 9 positions agree with TRBD2. J was trimmed by 2 bases and V by 4 bases; bases with no gene match: 6. The CDR3 covers 15 residues. Germline values: CDR1 SQVTM, CDR2 ANQGSEA. The CDR3 region is CSVGVGTSPYNEQFF. CDR3 nucleotide sequence: TGCAGCGTTGGGGTAGGGACTAGCCCCTACAATGAGCAGTTCTTC.

This clonotype has more than one count but fewer than ten. The chain links TRBV5-1 to TRBJ2-5; 8 bases match TRBD1. The CDR3 has 14 residues. V dropped 5 bases and J dropped 1; count of bases not matched to a gene: 4. Germline-derived CDR1 and CDR2 are SGHRS and YFSETQ. The CDR3 nucleotides read TGCGCCAGCAGACGAGGACAGGGCCAAGAGACCCAGTACTTC. As protein: CASRRGQGQETQYF.

This clonotype was picked up a small number of times. The chain is built from TRBV7-9 and TRBJ2-7; no reliable D call. V lost 4 bases and J lost 6, with 10 bases in between. Germline V CDR1 and CDR2: SEHNR, FQNEAQ (reference sequence). The CDR3 contains 12 residues. CDR3 sequence reads: CASSYEVSEQYF. In DNA, the CDR3 is TGTGCCAGCAGCTACGAGGTCAGCGAGCAGTACTTC.

The chain recombines TRBV5-1 with TRBJ1-4; no clear D. The CDR3 is made up of 13 amino acids. From germline, CDR1 is SGHRS and CDR2 YFSETQ. V lost 4 bases, J lost 0 bases, and 4 bases lay in between. The DNA for the CDR3 is TGCGCCAGCAGCATAGCAACTAATGAAAAACTGTTTTTT. Encoded protein: CASSIATNEKLFF.

This clonotype has just a few counts. The V and J genes are TRBV7-2 and TRBJ1-4; D is ambiguous. The CDR3 runs to 13 residues. Germline V gives CDR1 SGHTA, CDR2 FQGNSA. Trimming pared 1 base from V and 6 bases from J, leaving 6 bases between. CDR3 loop: CASSLEPHEKLFF. Written as DNA, the CDR3 is TGTGCCAGCAGCTTAGAGCCGCATGAAAAACTGTTTTTT.

The chain couples TRBV11-2 to TRBJ2-7, with 7 bases lining up with TRBD2. V gave up 4 bases and J gave up 3 bases; unmatched junction bases: 12. The CDR3 is made up of 16 amino acids. Germline V gives CDR1 SGHAT, CDR2 FQNNGV. The CDR3 DNA reads TGTGCCAGCAGCTCAATCAGCGGGACTAAGGGCTACGAGCAGTACTTC. Its translation: CASSSISGTKGYEQYF.

The V gene is TRBV7-2, the J gene TRBJ2-1; D not certain. V lost 4 bases, J lost 1 base, and 11 bases lay in between. The CDR3 length is 15 residues. Germline values: CDR1 SGHTA, CDR2 FQGNSA. The DNA for the CDR3 is TGTGCCAGCAGCTCCAGGTGGTCTTCCTACAATGAGCAGTTCTTC. Amino acids: CASSSRWSSYNEQFF.

V gene TRBV5-1 combines with J gene TRBJ2-3; 11 bases match TRBD2. The CDR3 has 17 amino acids. The J segment lost 4 bases and the V segment lost 0 bases, leaving 7 bases of the junction unmatched. CDR1 is SGHRS, CDR2 YFSETQ, per germline. CDR3 nucleotides: TGCGCCAGCAGCTTGGACGTAGCGGGAGGGGTGGCAGATACGCAGTATTTT. This gives the protein CASSLDVAGGVADTQYF.

The table lists this clonotype with a few counts. The CDR3 is CASSQAAGGAYEQYF. Here the CDR3 DNA reads TGCGCCAGCAGCCAAGCGGCAGGGGGAGCCTACGAGCAGTACTTC. The rearrangement links TRBV4-3 to TRBJ2-7; 7 bases match TRBD1. The CDR3 sequence is 15 residues long. CDR1 LGHNA and CDR2 YSLEER come from the germline V gene. J lost 2 bases, V lost 1 base, and 5 bases had no gene match.

A few counts support this clonotype. V usage is TRBV6-5 and J usage is TRBJ2-5, with 8 bases that match TRBD2. This CDR3 has 15 residues. Germline V CDR1 and CDR2: MNHEY, SVGAGI. V trimming: 0 bases; J trimming: 4 bases; junction bases outside the gene matches: 4. The CDR3 reads CASSYSSGIIETQYF. CDR3 in DNA: TGTGCCAGCAGTTACTCTAGCGGGATAATAGAGACCCAGTACTTC.

This clonotype was counted between two and nine times. The chain is built from TRBV5-1 and TRBJ2-3; unclear D gene. Trimming took off 0 bases at V and 2 bases at J, with 4 bases between the two ends. Germline V gene sequence: CDR1 SGHRS, CDR2 YFSETQ. The CDR3 has 13 residues. The CDR3 region has the DNA TGCGCCAGCAGCTTGGAGTACACAGATACGCAGTATTTT. Residues: CASSLEYTDTQYF. The variable domain in full, completed from reference TRBV5-1 and TRBJ2-3, reads KAGVTQTPRYLIKTRGQQVTLSCSPISGHRSVSWYQQTPGQGLQFLFEYFSETQRNKGNFPGRFSGRQFSNSRSEMNVSTLELGDSALYLCASSLEYTDTQYFGPGTRLTVL.

This clonotype was seen only a few times. The genes are TRBV27 and TRBJ2-2, with unresolved D. V lost 2 bases to trimming and J lost 4 bases, with 11 bases between them. The CDR3 totals 15 residues. Germline CDR1 and CDR2: MNHEY and SMNVEV (reference sequence). This CDR3 reads CASSLRRSPTGELFF. The CDR3 DNA is TGTGCCAGCAGTTTAAGGCGTAGTCCCACCGGGGAGCTGTTTTTT.

There are many counts of this clonotype. The chain carries TRBV14 and TRBJ2-1; D is ambiguous. CDR1 and CDR2 (germline): SGHDN, FVKESK. V was clipped by 1 base and J by 10 bases, with 8 bases between them. The CDR3 is made up of 12 amino acids. CDR3 nucleotides: TGTGCCAGCAGCCAAGTTCGGACCGAGCAGTTCTTC. Translating gives CASSQVRTEQFF.

This clonotype was counted at least ten times. CDR3 residues: CASSSDRRRTGELFF. CDR3 bases: TGCGCCAGCAGCTCGGACAGGCGACGCACCGGGGAGCTGTTTTTT. The chain is built from TRBV5-1 and TRBJ2-2; TRBD1 matches 7 bases. The CDR3 loop spans 15 amino acids. J gave up 4 bases and V 3 bases, and 6 bases lay outside the gene matches. Per the germline V gene, CDR1 is SGHRS and CDR2 is YFSETQ.

The V call is TRBV7-8, the J call TRBJ1-3; 8 bases align to TRBD1. This CDR3 has 15 amino acids. Germline V gene lookup returns CDR1 SGHVS and CDR2 FQNEAQ. The V segment lost 5 bases and the J segment 4 bases; nucleotides outside the gene matches: 7. This chain's CDR3 is CASSPTGGGGNTIYF. In DNA form, the CDR3 reads TGTGCCAGCAGCCCTACAGGGGGTGGCGGAAACACCATATATTTT.

The chain is built from TRBV6-2 or TRBV6-3 and TRBJ2-7; unclear D gene. Germline CDR1 reads MNHEY; CDR2 reads SVGEGT. V was pared by 0 bases and J by 0 bases, with 18 bases between. CDR3 length: 18 amino acids. The CDR3: CASSYSDAASLSSYEQYF. As DNA, the CDR3 is TGTGCCAGCAGTTACTCTGACGCGGCAAGTCTGAGCTCCTACGAGCAGTACTTC.

CDR3 protein: CSAEGLAGVHEQFF. For the CDR3, the DNA is TGCAGTGCCGAGGGACTAGCGGGAGTACATGAGCAGTTCTTC. V is TRBV20-1 and J is TRBJ2-1; 14 positions agree with TRBD2. This CDR3 comprises 14 residues. The ends lost 6 bases at V and 8 bases at J; junction bases unmatched: 6. CDR1 DFQATT and CDR2 SNEGSKA come from the germline V gene (reference sequence).